Here is one T cell receptor (beta chain) with its context. This clonotype turned up a few times. What antigen it recognizes has not been identified. Base qualities were left out, and no much larger clone turns up one base away. This entry comes from a study of T cells in Graves' hyperthyroidism and ophthalmopathy (dated by TCRdb to the late 2010s). Regarding the complete study: Peripheral blood was sampled at the time of initial diagnosis, prior to any treatment. After blood sampling, hyperthyroidism patients were treated with methimazole at a starting dose of 30 mg daily, and ophthalmopathy patients were treated with high-dose intravenous methylprednisolone. The 85 to 100 discovery patients were divided at random into training and test sets in a 7:3 ratio. In several Graves' hyperthyroidism patients, the study also compared T-cell repertoires from thyroid tissue with T-cell repertoires from blood. Prospective prediction of ophthalmopathy was tested in an independent validation cohort of some 20 hyperthyroidism patients and 17 patients who later progressed to ophthalmopathy. TCR V-J signatures able to tell the groups apart were searched for in a discovery cohort of some 100 patients, of whom under 45 had Graves' ophthalmopathy and around 57 had stable Graves' hyperthyroidism. According to the paper, TCR Vbeta CDR3 sequencing was carried out on over 130 peripheral blood samples, which came from some 41 ophthalmopathy, around 74 hyperthyroidism and approximately 17 progressor patients.

According to the germline V gene (reference sequence), CDR1 reads GTSNPN and CDR2 reads SVGIG. Taken from cysteine to phenylalanine, the CDR3 has 13 residues. The only DNA kept is the CDR3, 39 bases in frame from the first base. V is cut by 0 bases and J by 6 bases, and the space between the germline ends is 12 bases. Graves' hyperthyroidism was defined as stable when no progression to ophthalmopathy occurred over 18 months of follow-up. The hyperthyroidism patients were between 18 and 65 years old and newly diagnosed, with a disease duration of less than 2 months. Patients with uncontrolled infections, other autoimmune diseases, pregnancy or lactation were excluded. Diagnoses relied on clinical symptoms, serum thyroxine and TRAb, thyroid ultrasound and orbital computed tomography. PBMCs were isolated from roughly 10 ml of fresh peripheral blood by Ficoll-Paque density gradient centrifugation. Total RNA was extracted with Trizol reagent, and quality was checked on an Agilent 2100 Bioanalyzer.

TCR beta CDR3 regions were amplified from RNA transcripts. The first round of RT-PCR for the TCR CDR3 was performed with the HTBI primer set and the Qiagen OneStep RT-PCR kit. The libraries were constructed in a second round of multiplex PCR and then size-selected and purified. Paired-end sequencing of the libraries was performed with 100 bp reads on an Illumina HiSeq2000. The paper's data handling went like this. SOAPnuke was used to process the raw data, removing reads that contained adapters or uncalled bases, had a mean Phred below 15, or lacked an exact match to the constant primer or identifier. COPE v1.2.5 was used to merge the high-quality paired reads, and each unique nucleotide sequence was defined as a clonotype. MiTCR v1.1 was used to align clonotypes to the IMGT TRBV, TRBD and TRBJ reference segments. The analysis was restricted to V-J combinations with a frequency above 0.0001, which together covered 99.2% of the repertoires. The TCS score was defined as F50 (clonal expansion) divided by E x V (chaos), with BLOSUM62-based TCRdist calculated between CDR3 peptides within each V-J. Welch's t-statistics and random forest reduced 500 to 650 V-J features to about 13, which were used in a naive Bayes classifier (R e1071). TCRdb ran its own pipeline on the public reads, namely fastp trimming at Q25 and MiXCR clone calling, and kept in-frame beta chains. CDR3 protein sequences are deduplicated, and each keeps its most common genes and DNA. None of the V and J calls come from the authors' own analysis; TCRdb made them. The sample includes about 200,000 distinct CDR3 sequences, with roughly a sixth observed a single time. About half of the sample comes from the top ten.

Study-wide findings and limitations: Most expanded thyroid clonotypes (frequency above 0.001) were also detected in blood, suggesting blood repertoires may reflect thyroid immune responses. In validation, the model predicted progression to ophthalmopathy with 55% to 71% sensitivity and about 73% specificity, a median of about six months before onset. Sample size was not statistically predetermined, and investigators were not blinded to group allocation. A 13 V-J signature model separated ophthalmopathy from stable hyperthyroidism, with roughly 88% sensitivity and roughly 82% specificity in cross-validation and 80%/75% in testing.

This clonotype originated in a woman in her forties or fifties with Graves' hyperthyroidism. The chain is assembled from TRBV30 and TRBJ2-7, with TRBD2 perhaps the D gene, on 5 matching bases. The sequenced sample consisted of blood. The CDR3 region: CAWSVGVGVEQYF. The DNA sequence is given as TGTGCCTGGAGTGTGGGCGTCGGGGTCGAGCAGTACTTC.